This T cell receptor beta chain was recorded in a study of blood T cells in healthy people across ages. The sample providers were healthy Caucasian people from Russia, aged roughly 6 to 95. This CDR3 contains 12 residues. The V end lost 5 bases, the J end lost 8 bases, and 15 bases lay between the germline ends. Germline CDR1 DFQATT, CDR2 SNEGSKA (reference sequence). For the second PCR, which ran for about 6 to 11 cycles, a sample-barcoded 5' primer and a J-beta primer mix were used. With 12 random nucleotides, a template-switch adaptor tagged each individual cDNA molecule. TCRdb fed the 5' RACE reads into MiXCR, producing one record per CDR3 protein. The table lists about 800,000 distinct CDR3 sequences, 58% of them singletons.

Sequenced sample: blood. The TCR was taken from a man younger than 40 in good health. The rearrangement links TRBV20-1 to TRBJ1-2; D is uncertain. The CDR3 loop is CSAPRRNGGYTF. The DNA of the CDR3 is TGCAGTGCTCCCAGGAGAAATGGGGGCTACACCTTC.